This TCR beta chain was captured by sequencing in a study of blood T cell repertoires in COVID-19. For the study at large: Acute-phase and convalescent COVID-19 samples originated in the United States, Italy and Spain. T cells, B-cell-depleted T cells, or PBMCs provided the cDNA or gDNA that served as material.

Per the study methods: Estimated nucleated cell counts came from reference gene primer amplification. Here immunoSEQ multiplex PCR was the method, and the copy in TCRdb shows in-frame clones only, minus some. V and J calls and clone size come straight from that table; D and trimming were deduced from the DNA. The sample contains 160,000 or so clones, approximately 87% of which appear only once. The V and J ends lost 0 bases and 7 bases respectively, with 16 bases between them. The CDR3 is made up of 16 amino acids. Germline V gene lookup returns CDR1 SGHNT and CDR2 YYREEE (reference sequence). In this sample, this clone turned up once.

Sequencing was performed on peripheral blood. This clonotype was obtained from a woman aged 70-85 years with acute or convalescent COVID-19. The chain combines TRBV5-4 with TRBJ2-2; a weak D match, TRBD1 (6 bases). CDR3 DNA: TGTGCCAGCAGCTTGGCGGCACAGGGATCCTACGGGGAGCTGTTTTTT. As protein: CASSLAAQGSYGELFF.